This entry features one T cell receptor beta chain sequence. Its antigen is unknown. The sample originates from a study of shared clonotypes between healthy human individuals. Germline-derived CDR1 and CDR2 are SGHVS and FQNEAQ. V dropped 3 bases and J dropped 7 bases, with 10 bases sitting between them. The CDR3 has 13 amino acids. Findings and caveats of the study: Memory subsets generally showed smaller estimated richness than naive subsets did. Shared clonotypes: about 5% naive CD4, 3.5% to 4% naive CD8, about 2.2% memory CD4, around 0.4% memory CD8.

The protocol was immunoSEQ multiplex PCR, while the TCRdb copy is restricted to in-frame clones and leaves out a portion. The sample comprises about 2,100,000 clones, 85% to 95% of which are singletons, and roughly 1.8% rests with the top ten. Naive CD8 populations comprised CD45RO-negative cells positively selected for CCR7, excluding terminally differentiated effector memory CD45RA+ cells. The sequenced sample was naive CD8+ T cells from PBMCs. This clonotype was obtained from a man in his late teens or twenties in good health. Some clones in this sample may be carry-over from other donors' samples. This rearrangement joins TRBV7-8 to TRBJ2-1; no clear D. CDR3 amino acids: CASSFSPENEQFF. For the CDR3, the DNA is TGTGCCAGCAGCTTCTCCCCGGAGAATGAGCAGTTCTTC.